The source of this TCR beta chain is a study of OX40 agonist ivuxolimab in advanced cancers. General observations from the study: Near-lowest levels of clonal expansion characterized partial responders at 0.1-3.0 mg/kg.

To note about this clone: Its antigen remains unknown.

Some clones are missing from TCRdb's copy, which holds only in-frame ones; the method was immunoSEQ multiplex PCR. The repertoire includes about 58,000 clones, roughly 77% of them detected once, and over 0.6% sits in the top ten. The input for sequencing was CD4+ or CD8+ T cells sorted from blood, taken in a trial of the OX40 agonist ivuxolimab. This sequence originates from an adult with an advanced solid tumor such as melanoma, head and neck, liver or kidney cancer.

The CDR3 region is CASSQEGRNSPLHF. The CDR3 coding sequence is TGTGCCAGCTCACAGGAGGGACGGAATTCACCCCTCCACTTT. The chain links TRBV18 to TRBJ1-6; possible D gene TRBD1, 5 bases. Trimming left V 4 bases short and J 7 bases short, with 11 bases between. The CDR3 is made up of 14 amino acids. CDR1 and CDR2 (germline): KGHSH, LQKENI.